This T cell receptor (beta chain) stems from a study of shared clonotypes between healthy human individuals. In germline, CDR1 is WSHSY, CDR2 SAAADI. The CDR3 is 16 residues long. Trimming cost V 0 bases and J 2 bases, with 13 bases left between them. The protocol was immunoSEQ multiplex PCR, while the TCRdb copy is restricted to in-frame clones and leaves out a portion. Of around 440,000 clones detected, around 77% appear once; the ten largest clones hold around 12%. The chain has TRBV10-2 and TRBJ1-1; D is ambiguous. This sequence originates from a woman aged 40 to 49 in good health. Some clones in this sample may be carry-over from other donors' samples. The sequenced sample was PBMCs. The CDR3 nucleotides are TGCGCCAGCAGTGAGTCAAGGCAGGCCCTAAACACTGAAGCTTTCTTT. It yields the protein CASSESRQALNTEAFF.